A selection of T cell receptor beta chains follows, all from one sample in a study of cytomegalovirus exposure and HLA in healthy donors. Data came from immunoSEQ multiplex PCR; TCRdb stores just in-frame clones and leaves some out. The data contain under 130,000 clones, around 78% of them singletons. Sequencing input: PBMCs. Source of these receptors: a male donor in good health and CMV-seronegative. Each CDR3 is given with its conserved first and last residue. D genes are given only for firm matches. Clone size is not always given. Where it is, it says once, few, many or a class for expanded clones.

size	V	D	J	CDR3	DNA
NA	TRBV11-3	TRBD1	TRBJ2-3	CASSLGTRGQTDTQYF	TGTGCCAGCAGCTTAGGGACCAGGGGGCAGACAGATACGCAGTATTTT
NA	TRBV4-1	NA	TRBJ2-1	CASSRLEGQNEQFF	TGCGCCAGCAGCCGTTTGGAAGGACAGAATGAGCAGTTCTTC
NA	TRBV27	TRBD2	TRBJ2-1	CASTSGRINNEQFF	TGTGCCAGCACTAGCGGGAGAATTAACAATGAGCAGTTCTTC
NA	TRBV11-2	NA	TRBJ2-1	CASSSGYNEQFF	TGTGCCAGCAGCTCCGGGTACAATGAGCAGTTCTTC
once	TRBV19	TRBD1	TRBJ1-1	CASLTTGTGGNVVSVTEAFF	TGTGCCAGCCTCACGACCGGGACAGGGGGGAATGTTGTATCGGTAACTGAAGCTTTCTTT
few	TRBV25-1	NA	TRBJ1-1	CASTSFGSGTEAFF	TGTGCCAGCACCTCATTTGGTTCGGGCACTGAAGCTTTCTTT
NA	TRBV27	NA	TRBJ2-2	CASSLPPYPTGELFF	TGTGCCAGCAGTTTACCGCCCTACCCTACCGGGGAGCTGTTTTTT
NA	TRBV5-1	TRBD2	TRBJ2-7	CASSSLEGLAAPRHEQYF	TGCGCCAGCAGCTCCTTGGAGGGACTAGCGGCTCCCCGTCACGAGCAGTACTTC
NA	TRBV5-4	TRBD2	TRBJ2-1	CATEREGYNEQFF	TGTGCCACCGAGCGGGAGGGGTACAATGAGCAGTTCTTC
NA	TRBV6-6	TRBD1	TRBJ1-1	CASSYSGQGDMYAFF	TGTGCCAGCAGTTACTCGGGACAGGGGGATATGTATGCTTTCTTT
NA	TRBV7-2	TRBD1	TRBJ2-7	CASSLASGQGASKQYF	TGTGCCAGCAGCTTAGCGTCGGGACAGGGGGCCTCTAAGCAGTACTTC
NA	TRBV5-8	TRBD1	TRBJ1-3	CASRQGVGNTIYF	TGTGCCAGCCGACAGGGCGTCGGAAACACCATATATTTT
few	TRBV11-3	TRBD2	TRBJ2-2	CASSPLAGGNTGELFF	TGTGCCAGCAGCCCCCTAGCGGGGGGTAACACCGGGGAGCTGTTTTTT
NA	TRBV11-2	NA	TRBJ2-2	CASSYLRGSGNTGELFF	TGTGCCAGCAGCTACCTCCGAGGATCGGGGAACACCGGGGAGCTGTTTTTT
NA	TRBV5-5	NA	TRBJ1-4	CASSSQGTNEKLFF	TGTGCCAGCAGCTCACAGGGAACTAATGAAAAACTGTTTTTT
once	TRBV19	NA	TRBJ2-5	CASIGSPGETQYF	TGTGCCAGTATTGGATCCCCGGGGGAGACCCAGTACTTC
once	TRBV4-1	TRBD1	TRBJ2-1	CASSRGQGAGVNEQFF	TGCGCCAGCAGCCGAGGACAGGGGGCCGGGGTCAATGAGCAGTTCTTC
once	TRBV7-2	NA	TRBJ1-2	CASSLPVNYGYTF	TGTGCCAGCAGCTTACCGGTTAACTATGGCTACACCTTC
NA	TRBV28	TRBD2	TRBJ2-1	CASSPLAGGLGKEQFF	TGTGCCAGCAGCCCTCTAGCGGGAGGCCTTGGGAAGGAGCAGTTCTTC
NA	TRBV18	NA	TRBJ2-1	CASSPTRSYNEQFF	TGTGCCAGCTCACCTACGCGGAGTTACAATGAGCAGTTCTTC
NA	TRBV6-1	NA	TRBJ1-5	CASSEVAAVNQPQHF	TGTGCCAGCAGTGAAGTCGCGGCAGTCAATCAGCCCCAGCATTTT
few	TRBV10-2	NA	TRBJ1-5	CASSESGALNQPQHF	TGCGCCAGCAGTGAGTCGGGGGCCCTCAATCAGCCCCAGCATTTT
few	TRBV5-1	NA	TRBJ2-1	CASSLGGGSYNEQFF	TGCGCCAGCAGCTTGGGCGGCGGCTCCTACAATGAGCAGTTCTTC
NA	TRBV6-1	TRBD1	TRBJ1-5	CASSDYLRQGDQPQHF	TGTGCCAGCAGTGATTACCTGAGGCAGGGGGATCAGCCCCAGCATTTT
NA	TRBV11-2	NA	TRBJ1-1	CASSEGGSAEAFF	TGTGCCAGCAGCGAGGGGGGGTCCGCTGAAGCTTTCTTT
NA	TRBV27	NA	TRBJ1-4	CASSFSPGVGFAEKLFF	TGTGCCAGCAGTTTCAGTCCGGGGGTTGGGTTTGCTGAAAAGCTGTTTTTT
few	TRBV10-3	NA	TRBJ1-1	CAISALQGQNTEAFF	TGTGCCATCAGTGCATTACAGGGCCAGAACACTGAAGCTTTCTTT
few	TRBV28	TRBD1	TRBJ1-5	CASRPGTGGDQPQHF	TGTGCCAGCCGACCCGGGACAGGGGGCGATCAGCCCCAGCATTTT
NA	TRBV5-1	NA	TRBJ2-2	CASSFWGPNTGELFF	TGCGCCAGCAGCTTTTGGGGCCCAAACACCGGGGAGCTGTTTTTT
NA	TRBV9	TRBD2	TRBJ2-1	CASSPGLAGVTYNEQFF	TGTGCCAGCAGCCCAGGACTAGCGGGAGTAACCTACAATGAGCAGTTCTTC
NA	TRBV5-1	NA	TRBJ2-7	CASSSPGLQSYEQYF	TGCGCCAGCAGCTCGCCGGGACTTCAATCCTACGAGCAGTACTTC
NA	TRBV7-3	TRBD1	TRBJ2-1	CASSLSGQAYNEQFF	TGTGCCAGCAGCTTATCGGGACAGGCCTACAATGAGCAGTTCTTC
NA	TRBV5-1	TRBD2	TRBJ2-7	CASSSGPQREGTPYEQYF	TGCGCCAGCAGCTCAGGGCCCCAGCGGGAGGGTACCCCCTACGAGCAGTACTTC
NA	TRBV6-1	NA	TRBJ1-1	CASTQGWSTEAFF	TGTGCCAGCACCCAGGGGTGGAGCACTGAAGCTTTCTTT
few	TRBV5-1	TRBD1	TRBJ1-1	CASSLTGTAYDTEAFF	TGCGCCAGCAGCTTAACCGGGACAGCTTATGACACTGAAGCTTTCTTT
NA	TRBV9	NA	TRBJ2-5	CASSAKAGTQYF	TGTGCCAGCAGCGCAAAGGCGGGGACCCAGTACTTC
once	TRBV11-1	NA	TRBJ2-3	CASGAGKSTDTQYF	TGTGCCAGCGGAGCAGGGAAGAGCACAGATACGCAGTATTTT
NA	TRBV7-9	NA	TRBJ2-3	CASSAQEADTQYF	TGTGCCAGCAGCGCTCAGGAGGCAGATACGCAGTATTTT
NA	TRBV12-5	NA	TRBJ2-7	CASAPGTGDYEQYF	TGTGCTAGTGCCCCCGGGACGGGGGACTACGAGCAGTACTTC
NA	TRBV15	NA	TRBJ2-1	CATSRDEPNEQFF	TGTGCCACCAGCAGAGATGAGCCCAATGAGCAGTTCTTC
NA	TRBV10-3	TRBD1	TRBJ2-3	CAISERGPDTQYF	TGTGCCATCAGTGAAAGGGGGCCAGATACGCAGTATTTT
NA	TRBV5-6	NA	TRBJ2-5	CASSLLQAETQYF	TGTGCCAGCAGCTTGTTACAGGCAGAGACCCAGTACTTC
NA	TRBV28	NA	TRBJ2-3	CASRVPKSTDTQYF	TGTGCCAGCAGGGTCCCTAAGAGCACAGATACGCAGTATTTT
NA	TRBV5-1	TRBD1	TRBJ2-7	CASSLTGTDSYEQYF	TGCGCCAGCAGCTTGACCGGGACAGACTCCTACGAGCAGTACTTC
NA	TRBV5-1	NA	TRBJ2-3	CASSPPVSTDTQYF	TGCGCCAGCAGCCCCCCAGTAAGCACAGATACGCAGTATTTT
NA	TRBV29-1	NA	TRBJ1-2	CSVEERGAYGYTF	TGCAGCGTTGAAGAAAGGGGTGCCTATGGCTACACCTTC
NA	TRBV30	TRBD1	TRBJ2-5	CAWSPTGIETQYF	TGTGCCTGGAGTCCGACAGGGATCGAGACCCAGTACTTC
NA	TRBV5-1	TRBD2	TRBJ2-1	CASTGTSGSWNEQFF	TGCGCCAGCACCGGGACTAGCGGGAGTTGGAATGAGCAGTTCTTC
NA	TRBV19	TRBD2	TRBJ2-2	CASINRGDYSNTGELFF	TGTGCCAGCATTAACCGGGGGGACTATTCGAACACCGGGGAGCTGTTTTTT
NA	TRBV11-2	NA	TRBJ2-7	CASSLPGISYEQYF	TGTGCCAGCAGCTTGCCAGGGATCTCCTACGAGCAGTACTTC
once	TRBV28	NA	TRBJ2-7	CASSLSPDWNSYEQYF	TGTGCCAGCAGTTTATCCCCTGACTGGAACTCCTACGAGCAGTACTTC
NA	TRBV27	TRBD1	TRBJ1-5	CASSLTWTGDAPQHF	TGTGCCAGCAGCTTAACTTGGACAGGGGACGCGCCCCAGCATTTT
NA	TRBV5-1	NA	TRBJ2-3	CASSFGGGRLTDTQYF	TGCGCCAGCAGCTTTGGGGGGGGGCGGTTGACAGATACGCAGTATTTT
NA	TRBV5-1	TRBD2	TRBJ2-7	CASSLSGLAGQGEQYF	TGCGCCAGCAGCCTATCGGGACTAGCGGGCCAGGGAGAGCAGTACTTC
NA	TRBV19	TRBD2	TRBJ2-3	CASSRGLAGEGDTQYF	TGTGCCAGTAGCCGCGGACTAGCGGGAGAGGGAGATACGCAGTATTTT
NA	TRBV5-5	TRBD1	TRBJ2-1	CASSRTGATYNEQFF	TGTGCCAGCAGCCGGACAGGGGCGACCTACAATGAGCAGTTCTTC
NA	TRBV10-3	TRBD2	TRBJ2-1	CAISDPTSEYNEQFF	TGTGCCATCAGTGATCCGACTAGCGAGTACAATGAGCAGTTCTTC
NA	TRBV5-1	TRBD2	TRBJ2-1	CASSFLAGGPLGNEQFF	TGCGCCAGCAGCTTCCTAGCGGGAGGACCCCTAGGGAATGAGCAGTTCTTC
NA	TRBV7-3	NA	TRBJ2-3	CASSLTGPDTQYF	TGTGCCAGCAGCTTAACGGGCCCAGATACGCAGTATTTT
NA	TRBV28	NA	TRBJ2-1	CASSLVGGLSEQFF	TGTGCCAGCAGTTTAGTGGGCGGGTTGAGTGAGCAGTTCTTC